The T cell receptor beta chain described here comes from a study of T cells in Graves' hyperthyroidism and ophthalmopathy. There were TCR beta CDR3 regions amplified from RNA transcripts. An initial round of RT-PCR targeting the TCR CDR3 relied on the HTBI primer set. TCRdb reanalysed the multiplex PCR reads using MiXCR and keeps one entry per CDR3 protein. The table shows around 690,000 distinct CDR3 sequences, with 15% to 20% occurring only once. This clonotype was seen many times. Exclusion of patients followed from uncontrolled infection, other autoimmune disease, pregnancy or lactation. The CDR3 has 17 amino acids. The V end lost 3 bases, the J end lost 0 bases, and 15 bases lay between the germline ends. CDR1 is SNHLY, CDR2 FYNNEI, per germline.

Sequenced material: blood. This rearrangement joins TRBV2 to TRBJ2-1; tentatively, D is TRBD2 (6 bases). The TCR comes from a man aged 45-65 years with Graves' hyperthyroidism. The CDR3 DNA reads TGTGCCAGCAGTGATACTTCGGGGACTTACTCCTACAATGAGCAGTTCTTC. Protein: CASSDTSGTYSYNEQFF.